Listed below are T cell receptor beta chains from one sample, sequenced in a study of cytomegalovirus exposure and HLA in healthy donors. Sequenced by immunoSEQ multiplex PCR; TCRdb stores in-frame clones only, minus some. The data hold 120,000 to 150,000 clones, with approximately 86% observed a single time. Sample: PBMCs. All receptors derive from a woman under 30 in good health and CMV-seropositive. CDR3s include the opening cysteine and the closing phenylalanine or tryptophan. A D gene is named only where the DNA matches it firmly. Clone size is given for some rows only: seen once, a few or many times, or a class if the clone is expanded.

j_gene	abundance	d_gene	v_gene	CDR3aa	CDR3nt
TRBJ1-6	NA	NA	TRBV28	CASSRAQSYNSPLHF	TGTGCCAGCTCGAGGGCTCAATCCTATAATTCACCCCTCCACTTT
TRBJ2-7	NA	NA	TRBV28	CASSLPPWGDLSYEQYF	TGTGCCAGCAGTCTCCCCCCTTGGGGGGATTTGTCCTACGAGCAGTACTTC
TRBJ2-1	NA	TRBD2	TRBV6-4	CASSVAGGIEQFF	TGTGCCAGCAGTGTAGCGGGGGGGATTGAGCAGTTCTTC
TRBJ2-2	NA	NA	TRBV6-6	CASVDQGGTGELFF	TGTGCCAGCGTCGACCAGGGAGGCACCGGGGAGCTGTTTTTT
TRBJ2-3	once	NA	TRBV9	CASSVAEGRTTDTQYF	TGTGCCAGCAGCGTAGCGGAAGGGAGAACCACAGATACGCAGTATTTT
TRBJ1-4	NA	NA	TRBV5-1	CASSFQEKLFF	TGCGCCAGCAGCTTCCAGGAAAAACTGTTTTTT
TRBJ1-6	NA	NA	TRBV5-4	CASSLEQGNSPLHF	TGTGCCAGCAGCTTGGAACAGGGAAATTCACCCCTCCACTTT
TRBJ1-5	NA	NA	TRBV7-8	CASSSRGHLNQPQHF	TGTGCCAGCAGTTCCCGCGGACACCTAAATCAGCCCCAGCATTTT
TRBJ2-7	NA	TRBD2	TRBV2	CASAGTRYEQYF	TGTGCCAGTGCCGGGACTAGGTACGAGCAGTACTTC
TRBJ2-7	NA	TRBD2	TRBV15	CATTQGLANSYEQYF	TGTGCCACCACCCAGGGACTAGCGAACTCCTACGAGCAGTACTTC
TRBJ2-7	NA	TRBD2	TRBV2	CASSEVQGGAYEQYF	TGTGCCAGCAGTGAAGTTCAGGGAGGGGCCTACGAGCAGTACTTC
TRBJ1-2	NA	NA	TRBV2	CASSVEGSYTF	TGTGCCAGCAGCGTGGAGGGAAGCTACACCTTC
TRBJ2-1	NA	TRBD1	TRBV27	CASSLYGDRGSNEQFF	TGTGCCAGCAGTTTATATGGGGACAGGGGATCCAATGAGCAGTTCTTC
TRBJ2-3	NA	TRBD1	TRBV6-4	CASSRQGSGQDTQYF	TGTGCCAGCAGTAGACAGGGTTCGGGGCAAGATACGCAGTATTTT
TRBJ1-2	once	TRBD1	TRBV2	CASRRGTGTGDYGYTF	TGTGCCAGCAGGAGGGGGACCGGGACAGGGGACTATGGCTACACCTTC
TRBJ2-1	NA	TRBD1	TRBV7-2	CASRLPGQYNEQFF	TGTGCCAGCAGACTACCGGGACAGTACAATGAGCAGTTCTTC
TRBJ2-7	once	NA	TRBV29-1	CSTLTHDYEQYF	TGCAGCACCTTGACACACGACTACGAGCAGTACTTC
TRBJ1-6	few	TRBD1	TRBV18	CASSPTQGRDSPLHF	TGTGCCAGCTCACCCACACAGGGGAGAGATTCACCCCTCCACTTT
TRBJ2-7	NA	TRBD2	TRBV28	CASSSLAGVSYEQYF	TGTGCCAGCAGTTCACTAGCGGGGGTATCCTACGAGCAGTACTTC
TRBJ2-7	NA	TRBD1	TRBV5-1	CASSLDGTASYEQYF	TGCGCCAGCAGCTTGGATGGGACAGCTTCCTACGAGCAGTACTTC
TRBJ1-5	NA	TRBD1	TRBV29-1	CSVATGASNQPQHF	TGCAGCGTCGCCACAGGGGCGAGCAATCAGCCCCAGCATTTT
TRBJ2-7	NA	TRBD1	TRBV7-9	CASSLRTGGSYEQYF	TGTGCCAGCAGCTTAAGGACAGGAGGATCCTACGAGCAGTACTTC
TRBJ2-7	NA	NA	TRBV21-1	CASSKKFGQGSYEQYF	NA
TRBJ2-3	NA	TRBD2	TRBV10-3	CATGLDISHTQYF	TGTGCCACAGGACTAGATATAAGTCATACGCAGTATTTT
TRBJ2-5	few	NA	TRBV7-5	CVRTTARGPGYF	TGTGTCAGAACCACCGCCCGCGGCCCGGGATACTTC
TRBJ2-5	once	NA	TRBV5-1	CASSADQETQYF	TGCGCCAGCAGCGCGGATCAAGAGACCCAGTACTTC
TRBJ1-6	NA	TRBD1	TRBV2	CASSINRQGNSPLHF	TGTGCCAGCAGTATAAATCGACAGGGGAATTCACCCCTCCACTTT
TRBJ2-2	NA	NA	TRBV28	CASKVGGVAGELFF	TGTGCCAGCAAGGTCGGCGGGGTAGCCGGGGAGCTGTTTTTT
TRBJ2-3	once	TRBD2	TRBV5-4	CASSLDLAGSTDTQYF	TGTGCCAGCAGCTTGGATCTAGCGGGGTCCACAGATACGCAGTATTTT
TRBJ1-1	NA	NA	TRBV5-3	CARSLRDTWNTEAFF	TGTGCCAGAAGCTTGAGGGACACCTGGAACACTGAAGCTTTCTTT
TRBJ2-1	NA	NA	TRBV15	CATSPGPAAYNEQFF	TGTGCCACCAGCCCCGGGCCAGCGGCGTACAATGAGCAGTTCTTC
TRBJ1-2	NA	TRBD1	TRBV9	CASSLGQGRGQGYTF	TGTGCCAGCAGCCTGGGACAGGGGAGGGGGCAAGGCTACACCTTC
TRBJ1-2	NA	NA	TRBV25-1	CASSELGANYGYTF	TGTGCCAGCAGTGAATTGGGGGCCAACTATGGCTACACCTTC
TRBJ2-1	once	TRBD1	TRBV7-9	CASSWGTAPEQFF	TGTGCCAGCAGCTGGGGGACAGCCCCCGAGCAGTTCTTC
TRBJ2-3	NA	NA	TRBV2	CASSGASSTDTQYF	TGTGCCAGCAGTGGGGCTAGCAGCACAGATACGCAGTATTTT
TRBJ1-2	NA	NA	TRBV20-1	CSARGGVRYTF	TGCAGTGCTAGAGGCGGAGTACGCTACACCTTC
TRBJ1-4	NA	NA	TRBV28	CASSLQGYEKLFF	TGTGCCAGCAGTTTACAGGGGTATGAAAAACTGTTTTTT
TRBJ1-6	once	NA	TRBV4-2	CASSPTGGAGSPLHF	TGTGCCAGCAGCCCGACGGGGGGGGCTGGTTCACCCCTCCACTTT
TRBJ1-5	NA	TRBD1	TRBV29-1	CSVEAGGYQPQHF	TGCAGCGTTGAAGCAGGGGGCTATCAGCCCCAGCATTTT
TRBJ2-1	NA	TRBD1	TRBV14	CASGRRTGLLNEQFF	TGTGCCTCAGGACGGCGGACAGGGCTATTGAATGAGCAGTTCTTC
TRBJ2-1	NA	TRBD2	TRBV2	CASRAHSGRAYNEQFF	TGTGCCAGCAGAGCACATAGCGGGAGGGCCTACAATGAGCAGTTCTTC
TRBJ2-7	NA	TRBD1	TRBV5-6	CASRIVTSGTEAYEQYF	TGTGCCAGCAGAATCGTCACGTCCGGGACAGAGGCCTACGAGCAGTACTTC
TRBJ1-6	NA	NA	TRBV18	CASSPRQVGSYNSPLHF	TGTGCCAGCTCACCAAGGCAGGTCGGCTCCTATAATTCACCCCTCCACTTT
TRBJ1-4	NA	TRBD1	TRBV9	CASSQGQGELFF	TGTGCCAGCAGCCAAGGACAGGGGGAACTGTTTTTT
TRBJ2-6	NA	NA	TRBV30	CALKQQPPGGANVLTF	TGTGCCTTAAAACAGCAACCCCCGGGAGGGGCCAACGTCCTGACTTTC
TRBJ2-2	NA	TRBD2	TRBV7-9	CATSPGSGGTGELFF	TGTGCCACCTCCCCAGGGTCGGGAGGAACCGGGGAGCTGTTTTTT
TRBJ1-1	NA	NA	TRBV29-1	CSVEYPPFRVGNSEAFF	TGCAGCGTTGAATATCCGCCCTTCAGGGTGGGAAACTCTGAAGCTTTCTTT
TRBJ2-7	NA	TRBD1	TRBV28	CASSSGQDGEQYF	TGTGCCAGCAGTTCTGGACAGGACGGCGAGCAGTACTTC
TRBJ1-6	NA	NA	TRBV5-6	CASSAGAGGSSPLHF	TGTGCCAGCAGCGCTGGGGCGGGGGGATCTTCACCCCTCCACTTT
TRBJ2-3	NA	TRBD1	TRBV7-2	CASSLYRGSTDTQYF	TGTGCCAGCAGCCTTTACAGGGGTTCCACAGATACGCAGTATTTT
TRBJ1-3	NA	NA	TRBV7-2	CASSQDRGGFTSGNTIYF	TGTGCCAGCAGTCAAGATAGGGGGGGCTTTACCTCTGGAAACACCATATATTTT
TRBJ1-4	NA	NA	TRBV2	CASSNTGREKLFF	TGTGCCAGCAGCAACACAGGGAGAGAAAAACTGTTTTTT
TRBJ2-6	many	TRBD2	TRBV4-2	CASSPSPLLAGGSGANVLTF	TGTGCCAGCAGCCCTAGCCCCCTACTAGCGGGGGGTTCAGGGGCCAACGTCCTGACTTTC
TRBJ1-2	NA	TRBD1	TRBV28	CASSQDRGYGYTF	TGTGCCAGCAGTCAGGACAGGGGCTATGGCTACACCTTC
TRBJ1-1	NA	NA	TRBV5-4	CASSSPGQGNTEAFF	TGTGCCAGCAGCTCTCCGGGACAAGGGAACACTGAAGCTTTCTTT
TRBJ1-4	NA	TRBD1	TRBV28	CASSSDRGRANEKLFF	TGTGCCAGCAGTTCGGACAGGGGGCGGGCTAATGAAAAACTGTTTTTT
TRBJ1-3	NA	NA	TRBV2	CASSDRENTIYF	TGTGCCAGCAGTGATCGAGAAAACACCATATATTTT
TRBJ2-7	NA	TRBD1	TRBV5-6	CASSFGTEYEQYF	TGTGCCAGCAGCTTCGGGACAGAGTACGAGCAGTACTTC
TRBJ1-2	many	NA	TRBV5-8	CASSLYQGSNYGYTF	TGTGCCAGCAGCTTGTATCAGGGATCTAACTATGGCTACACCTTC